A selection of T cell receptor beta chains follows, all from one sample in a study of cytomegalovirus exposure and HLA in healthy donors. The data were produced by immunoSEQ multiplex PCR, yet TCRdb's version contains in-frame clones alone and is incomplete. The sample contains around 41,000 clones, 60% to 70% of which appear only once. The sequenced sample was PBMCs. These receptor sequences come from a man aged 40-49 years in good health and CMV-seronegative. Each CDR3 is given with its conserved first and last residue. A D gene is named only where the DNA matches it firmly. A clone size is listed for some rows: how often the clone was seen (once, few, many), or a class if it is expanded.

CDR3 DNA	CDR3 protein	clone size	V gene	J gene	D gene
TGTGCCAGCAGTTGGAATTTGGGACAGACCTCTCAGCCCCAGCATTTT	CASSWNLGQTSQPQHF	-	TRBV28	TRBJ1-5	TRBD1
TGTGCCAGCAGCCGGGTTTTGGACTATGGCTACACCTTC	CASSRVLDYGYTF	once	TRBV11-2	TRBJ1-2	-
TGTGCCACCAATGAGGCGGCGAACGGCTACACCTTC	CATNEAANGYTF	-	TRBV25-1	TRBJ1-2	-
TGCGCCAGCAGCTTGGAGAGTTACAATGAGCAGTTCTTC	CASSLESYNEQFF	-	TRBV5-1	TRBJ2-1	-
TGCGCCAGCAGCCAAGGCCGACAGGCAGGTCAGGTGGCCAACGTCCTGACTTTC	CASSQGRQAGQVANVLTF	few	TRBV4-1	TRBJ2-6	-
TGTGCCAGCAGCTTGGACCAGGCGGGGGGAGAGACCCAGTACTTC	CASSLDQAGGETQYF	-	TRBV5-4	TRBJ2-5	TRBD2
TGTGCCAGCAGCTTAGGGAGCCTCTACACTGAAGCTTTCTTT	CASSLGSLYTEAFF	-	TRBV7-9	TRBJ1-1	-
TGTGCCAGCAGTGTAGGAGCCGAGCAGTACTTC	CASSVGAEQYF	-	TRBV2	TRBJ2-7	-
TGCAGCGTCCCAGATCCTGGGGCCAACGTCCTGACTTTC	CSVPDPGANVLTF	-	TRBV29-1	TRBJ2-6	-
TGTGCCAGCAGTGAAAGCAGGGGGCTGGCCCTCCACTTT	CASSESRGLALHF	-	TRBV6-1	TRBJ1-6	TRBD1
TGTGCCAGCAGCTTAGGGCAGAGGAGGGCTGAAGCTTTCTTT	CASSLGQRRAEAFF	-	TRBV7-3	TRBJ1-1	-
TGCAGCGTTTCAACCGGGCTAGCGGGGGGGTTAATCACAGATACGCAGTATTTT	CSVSTGLAGGLITDTQYF	-	TRBV29-1	TRBJ2-3	TRBD2
TGTGCCAGCAGCCAAGTTGGACAGGGACAGGATGGCTACACCTTC	CASSQVGQGQDGYTF	-	TRBV4-2	TRBJ1-2	TRBD1
TGTGCCAGCAGTTACGGGTCAGGTACTGAAGCTTTCTTT	CASSYGSGTEAFF	-	TRBV6-5	TRBJ1-1	-
TGCGCCAGCAGCTCACCTGGCAGGACAGGGGCCTACGAGCAGTACTTC	CASSSPGRTGAYEQYF	-	TRBV4-1	TRBJ2-7	TRBD1
TGTGCCAGCAGCCAAGATTCTAAGTATAGCAATCAGCCCCAGCATTTT	CASSQDSKYSNQPQHF	-	TRBV4-2	TRBJ1-5	-
TGTGCCAGCAGTGTAGAGGGTGCCTATGGCTACACCTTC	CASSVEGAYGYTF	few	TRBV6-5	TRBJ1-2	-
TGCGCCAGCAGCCTTCGGACAGGGGGGGTGTGGGAGCAGTACTTC	CASSLRTGGVWEQYF	-	TRBV4-3	TRBJ2-7	TRBD1
TGTGCCAGCAGCCCAGATCGGGCCAGGGGGACCAACGTCCTGACTTTC	CASSPDRARGTNVLTF	-	TRBV5-4	TRBJ2-6	TRBD1
TGTGCCAGCAGCTACCGGGACTTAAATCAGCCCCAGCATTTT	CASSYRDLNQPQHF	-	TRBV7-2	TRBJ1-5	-
TGCAGCGTTGACGCAGGGGGGCGGGGGGGATTAGAGACCCAGTACTTC	CSVDAGGRGGLETQYF	-	TRBV29-1	TRBJ2-5	TRBD2